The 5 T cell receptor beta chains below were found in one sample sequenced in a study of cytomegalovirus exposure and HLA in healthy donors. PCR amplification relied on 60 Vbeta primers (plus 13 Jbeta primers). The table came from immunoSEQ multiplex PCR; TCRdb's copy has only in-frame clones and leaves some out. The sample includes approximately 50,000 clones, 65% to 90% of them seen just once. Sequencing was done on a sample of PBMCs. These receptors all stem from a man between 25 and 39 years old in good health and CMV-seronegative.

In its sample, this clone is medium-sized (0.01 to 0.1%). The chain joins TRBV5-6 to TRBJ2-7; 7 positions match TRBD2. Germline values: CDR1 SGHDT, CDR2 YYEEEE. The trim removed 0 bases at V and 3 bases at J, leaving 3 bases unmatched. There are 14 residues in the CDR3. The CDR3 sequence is CASSLGEGYYEQYF. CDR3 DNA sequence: TGTGCCAGCAGCTTGGGGGAGGGGTACTACGAGCAGTACTTC.

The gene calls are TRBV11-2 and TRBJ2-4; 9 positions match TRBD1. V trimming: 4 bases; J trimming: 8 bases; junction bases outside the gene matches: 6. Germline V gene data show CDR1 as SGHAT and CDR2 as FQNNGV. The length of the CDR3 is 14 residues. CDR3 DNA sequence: TGTGCCAGCAGCTCGAACAGGGGGCTTGACATTCAGTACTTC. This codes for CASSSNRGLDIQYF.

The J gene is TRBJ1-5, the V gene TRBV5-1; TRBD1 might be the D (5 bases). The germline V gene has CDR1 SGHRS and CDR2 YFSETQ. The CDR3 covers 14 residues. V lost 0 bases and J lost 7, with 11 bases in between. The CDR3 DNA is TGCGCCAGCAGCTTGGCGCAGGGAGGCCAGCCCCAGCATTTT. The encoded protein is CASSLAQGGQPQHF.

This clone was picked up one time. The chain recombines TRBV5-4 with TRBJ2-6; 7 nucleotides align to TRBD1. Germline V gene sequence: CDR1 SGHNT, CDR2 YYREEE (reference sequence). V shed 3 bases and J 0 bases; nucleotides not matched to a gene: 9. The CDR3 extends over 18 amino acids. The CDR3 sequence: CASSWGQSNLSGANVLTF. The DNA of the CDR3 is TGTGCCAGCAGCTGGGGACAGTCAAACCTCTCTGGGGCCAACGTCCTGACTTTC. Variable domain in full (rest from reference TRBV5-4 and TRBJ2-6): ETGVTQSPTHLIKTRGQQVTLRCSSQSGHNTVSWYQQALGQGPQFIFQYYREEENGRGNFPPRFSGLQFPNYSSELNVNALELDDSALYLCASSWGQSNLSGANVLTFGAGSRLTVL.

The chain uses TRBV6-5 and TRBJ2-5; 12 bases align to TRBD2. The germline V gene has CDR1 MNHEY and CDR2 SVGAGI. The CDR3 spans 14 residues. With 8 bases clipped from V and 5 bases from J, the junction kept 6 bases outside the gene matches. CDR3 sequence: CASAGTSGWETQYF. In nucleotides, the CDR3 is TGTGCCAGCGCCGGGACTAGCGGGTGGGAGACCCAGTACTTC.